Listed below are T cell receptor beta chains from one sample, sequenced in a study of blood T cell repertoires in COVID-19. TCRdb's copy holds only in-frame clones and misses some; the assay was immunoSEQ multiplex PCR. The sample gives a few hundred thousand clones, 87% of which show up once; 2.2% is in the top ten. The sequenced sample was peripheral blood. These receptors all stem from a woman aged 45-65 years who had recovered from COVID-19. CDR3s include the opening cysteine and the closing phenylalanine or tryptophan. Fields, in order: V gene, J gene, D gene, clone size, CDR3 protein, CDR3 DNA. A D gene is named only where the DNA matches it firmly. Expanded clones get a size class; other rows say once, few or many, or leave the size out.

v_gene: TRBV5-1
j_gene: TRBJ2-3
d_gene: -
abundance: -
CDR3aa: CASSLVSGTDTQYF
CDR3nt: TGCGCCAGCAGCTTGGTCTCCGGGACAGATACGCAGTATTTT

v_gene: TRBV20-1
j_gene: TRBJ1-2
d_gene: -
abundance: -
CDR3aa: CSASKGEYGYTF
CDR3nt: TGCAGTGCTAGTAAGGGGGAATATGGCTACACCTTC

v_gene: TRBV9
j_gene: TRBJ1-1
d_gene: -
abundance: -
CDR3aa: CASSVQGGGDTEAFF
CDR3nt: TGTGCCAGCAGCGTACAGGGCGGAGGGGACACTGAAGCTTTCTTT

v_gene: TRBV28
j_gene: TRBJ1-1
d_gene: TRBD1
abundance: -
CDR3aa: CASSLHVGRQGNTEAFF
CDR3nt: TGTGCCAGCAGTTTACATGTCGGAAGACAGGGGAACACTGAAGCTTTCTTT

v_gene: TRBV11-1
j_gene: TRBJ2-5
d_gene: -
abundance: -
CDR3aa: CASSLVGGRETQYF
CDR3nt: TGTGCCAGCAGCTTAGTAGGGGGACGGGAGACCCAGTACTTC

v_gene: TRBV7-9
j_gene: TRBJ2-5
d_gene: -
abundance: -
CDR3aa: CASSLFGPRGRETQYF
CDR3nt: TGTGCCAGCAGCTTATTTGGCCCGAGAGGGAGAGAGACCCAGTACTTC

v_gene: TRBV30
j_gene: TRBJ1-2
d_gene: -
abundance: -
CDR3aa: CAWTDQSSGKYGYTF
CDR3nt: TGTGCCTGGACCGACCAAAGCTCAGGGAAATATGGCTACACCTTC

v_gene: TRBV12-3/TRBV12-4
j_gene: TRBJ1-5
d_gene: TRBD1
abundance: -
CDR3aa: CASTNRGHQPQHF
CDR3nt: TGTGCCAGCACCAACAGGGGGCATCAGCCCCAGCATTTT

v_gene: TRBV19
j_gene: TRBJ1-1
d_gene: -
abundance: -
CDR3aa: CASREGPLGRVDTEAFF
CDR3nt: TGTGCCAGTAGGGAGGGACCTCTCGGCCGGGTTGACACTGAAGCTTTCTTT

v_gene: TRBV1
j_gene: TRBJ2-7
d_gene: -
abundance: -
CDR3aa: CTSSQVANSGGHEQYF
CDR3nt: TGCACCAGCAGCCAAGTCGCGAATAGCGGGGGACACGAGCAGTACTTC

v_gene: TRBV13
j_gene: TRBJ1-1
d_gene: -
abundance: once
CDR3aa: CASSPSGLRMLPLNTEAFF
CDR3nt: TGTGCCAGCAGTCCTAGCGGACTTAGGATGTTGCCCTTGAACACTGAAGCTTTCTTT

v_gene: TRBV29-1
j_gene: TRBJ2-2
d_gene: -
abundance: -
CDR3aa: CSVDRVDTGELFF
CDR3nt: TGCAGCGTTGATAGAGTAGACACCGGGGAGCTGTTTTTT

v_gene: TRBV5-4
j_gene: TRBJ2-3
d_gene: TRBD2
abundance: -
CDR3aa: CASSKGLAGLTDTQYF
CDR3nt: TGTGCCAGCAGCAAGGGACTAGCGGGCCTCACAGATACGCAGTATTTT

v_gene: TRBV28
j_gene: TRBJ1-6
d_gene: -
abundance: -
CDR3aa: CASRQTGITYNSPLHF
CDR3nt: TGTGCCAGCAGGCAAACAGGGATCACCTATAATTCACCCCTCCACTTT

v_gene: TRBV7-9
j_gene: TRBJ2-4
d_gene: -
abundance: -
CDR3aa: CASSLEGAGNIQYF
CDR3nt: TGTGCCAGCAGCTTGGAGGGGGCTGGAAACATTCAGTACTTC

v_gene: TRBV5-4
j_gene: TRBJ1-3
d_gene: -
abundance: once
CDR3aa: CASSLGHGASGNTIYF
CDR3nt: TGTGCCAGCAGCCTAGGACACGGTGCCTCTGGAAACACCATATATTTT

v_gene: TRBV6-5
j_gene: TRBJ1-2
d_gene: -
abundance: few
CDR3aa: CASSYSTEGYGYTF
CDR3nt: TGTGCCAGCAGTTACTCGACGGAGGGCTATGGCTACACCTTC

v_gene: TRBV7-2
j_gene: TRBJ2-2
d_gene: TRBD2
abundance: -
CDR3aa: CASSLRLAGGPGGRELFF
CDR3nt: TGTGCCAGCAGCCTAAGACTAGCGGGAGGGCCAGGCGGACGGGAGCTGTTTTTT

v_gene: TRBV19
j_gene: TRBJ1-5
d_gene: TRBD1
abundance: -
CDR3aa: CASSIYGDRRHQPQHF
CDR3nt: TGTGCCAGTAGTATTTATGGGGACAGACGGCATCAGCCCCAGCATTTT

v_gene: TRBV21-1
j_gene: TRBJ1-5
d_gene: -
abundance: -
CDR3aa: CASSNPGNQPQHF
CDR3nt: TGTGCCAGCAGCAATCCAGGCAATCAGCCCCAGCATTTT

v_gene: TRBV6-5
j_gene: TRBJ2-7
d_gene: -
abundance: -
CDR3aa: CATKGGTGAYEQYF
CDR3nt: TGTGCCACCAAGGGGGGGACAGGAGCCTACGAGCAGTACTTC

v_gene: TRBV9
j_gene: TRBJ2-1
d_gene: -
abundance: -
CDR3aa: CASSVGAYNEQFF
CDR3nt: TGTGCCAGCAGCGTAGGAGCCTACAATGAGCAGTTCTTC

v_gene: TRBV6-2/TRBV6-3
j_gene: TRBJ1-1
d_gene: -
abundance: -
CDR3aa: CASSRQGNTEAFF
CDR3nt: TGTGCCAGCAGTCGTCAGGGAAACACTGAAGCTTTCTTT

v_gene: TRBV9
j_gene: TRBJ1-2
d_gene: -
abundance: -
CDR3aa: CASSVAGDYGYTF
CDR3nt: TGTGCCAGCAGCGTAGCCGGGGACTATGGCTACACCTTC

v_gene: TRBV4-3
j_gene: TRBJ2-1
d_gene: -
abundance: -
CDR3aa: CASSQVLLALEQFF
CDR3nt: TGCGCCAGCAGCCAAGTTCTTCTAGCTCTTGAGCAGTTCTTC

v_gene: TRBV5-4
j_gene: TRBJ2-2
d_gene: TRBD2
abundance: -
CDR3aa: CASSSGLAGVNTGELFF
CDR3nt: TGTGCCAGCAGCTCTGGACTAGCGGGGGTTAACACCGGGGAGCTGTTTTTT

v_gene: TRBV11-2
j_gene: TRBJ2-5
d_gene: -
abundance: once
CDR3aa: CASSLQTRVVAMETQYF
CDR3nt: TGTGCCAGCAGCCTCCAGACTAGAGTGGTTGCGATGGAGACCCAGTACTTC

v_gene: TRBV6-2/TRBV6-3
j_gene: TRBJ2-2
d_gene: -
abundance: few
CDR3aa: CASSYAKGLVELFF
CDR3nt: TGTGCCAGCAGTTACGCCAAGGGGTTAGTTGAGCTGTTTTTT

v_gene: TRBV4-3
j_gene: TRBJ2-7
d_gene: -
abundance: -
CDR3aa: CASSQEGDSTYEQYF
CDR3nt: TGCGCCAGCAGCCAAGAGGGGGACTCCACCTACGAGCAGTACTTC

v_gene: TRBV7-6
j_gene: TRBJ2-1
d_gene: TRBD2
abundance: -
CDR3aa: CASSRAGTSGSWYEQFF
CDR3nt: TGTGCCAGCAGCCGGGCCGGGACTAGCGGGAGTTGGTATGAGCAGTTCTTC

v_gene: TRBV24-1
j_gene: TRBJ1-5
d_gene: -
abundance: -
CDR3aa: CATSDLSGQPQHF
CDR3nt: TGTGCCACCAGTGATTTGTCCGGGCAGCCCCAGCATTTT

v_gene: TRBV12-3/TRBV12-4
j_gene: TRBJ1-1
d_gene: -
abundance: few
CDR3aa: CASSSSFLTEAFF
CDR3nt: TGTGCCAGCAGCTCCAGTTTCCTCACTGAAGCTTTCTTT

v_gene: TRBV28
j_gene: TRBJ1-2
d_gene: -
abundance: -
CDR3aa: CASTSRPGGYTF
CDR3nt: TGTGCCAGCACTAGCCGTCCTGGGGGCTACACCTTC

v_gene: TRBV6-5
j_gene: TRBJ1-2
d_gene: TRBD1
abundance: -
CDR3aa: CASRDRTDYGYTF
CDR3nt: TGTGCCAGCAGGGACAGGACGGACTATGGCTACACCTTC

v_gene: TRBV6-5
j_gene: TRBJ1-4
d_gene: -
abundance: few
CDR3aa: CASSYRDGGKLFF
CDR3nt: TGTGCCAGCAGTTACAGAGACGGGGGAAAACTGTTTTTT

v_gene: TRBV28
j_gene: TRBJ1-2
d_gene: -
abundance: many
CDR3aa: CASSLRLYGYTF
CDR3nt: TGTGCCAGCAGTTTGAGACTCTATGGCTACACCTTC

v_gene: TRBV29-1
j_gene: TRBJ1-2
d_gene: -
abundance: -
CDR3aa: CSVGRQTANYGYTF
CDR3nt: TGCAGCGTTGGGAGGCAGACTGCTAACTATGGCTACACCTTC

v_gene: TRBV7-9
j_gene: TRBJ1-4
d_gene: -
abundance: -
CDR3aa: CASSLVGQGNEKLFF
CDR3nt: TGTGCCAGCAGCTTAGTGGGGCAGGGTAATGAAAAACTGTTTTTT

v_gene: TRBV11-2
j_gene: TRBJ2-1
d_gene: TRBD2
abundance: few
CDR3aa: CASSRYSGGASYNEQFF
CDR3nt: TGTGCCAGCAGCCGGTATAGCGGGGGGGCCTCCTACAATGAGCAGTTCTTC

v_gene: TRBV5-8
j_gene: TRBJ1-3
d_gene: -
abundance: -
CDR3aa: CASSLLVISGNTIYF
CDR3nt: TGTGCCAGCAGCTTGTTAGTAATCTCTGGAAACACCATATATTTT

v_gene: TRBV10-3
j_gene: TRBJ1-4
d_gene: -
abundance: once
CDR3aa: CAISGTENEKLFF
CDR3nt: TGTGCCATCAGTGGGACAGAAAATGAAAAACTGTTTTTT

v_gene: TRBV19
j_gene: TRBJ1-1
d_gene: -
abundance: -
CDR3aa: CASSIRGNTEAFF
CDR3nt: TGTGCCAGTAGTATAAGGGGGAACACTGAAGCTTTCTTT

v_gene: TRBV7-9
j_gene: TRBJ1-2
d_gene: -
abundance: few
CDR3aa: CASSLRGREGYGYTF
CDR3nt: TGTGCCAGCAGCTTACGGGGCAGGGAGGGCTATGGCTACACCTTC

v_gene: TRBV4-1
j_gene: TRBJ2-7
d_gene: TRBD2
abundance: -
CDR3aa: CASSLGLADYEQYF
CDR3nt: TGCGCCAGCAGCCTTGGACTAGCGGACTACGAGCAGTACTTC

v_gene: TRBV5-1
j_gene: TRBJ2-3
d_gene: -
abundance: once
CDR3aa: CASSLPNPSGDTQYF
CDR3nt: TGCGCCAGCAGCCTCCCAAACCCTAGTGGGGATACGCAGTATTTT

v_gene: TRBV16
j_gene: TRBJ2-7
d_gene: TRBD1
abundance: -
CDR3aa: CASSQRQGPYEQYF
CDR3nt: TGTGCCAGCAGCCAGAGACAGGGGCCCTACGAGCAGTACTTC

v_gene: TRBV19
j_gene: TRBJ1-1
d_gene: -
abundance: -
CDR3aa: CASSPRVSEAFF
CDR3nt: TGTGCCAGTAGTCCCAGGGTGTCTGAAGCTTTCTTT

v_gene: TRBV4-2
j_gene: TRBJ1-2
d_gene: TRBD1
abundance: -
CDR3aa: CASSQIQGEDYTF
CDR3nt: TGTGCCAGCAGCCAAATACAGGGGGAGGACTACACCTTC